One sample yielded the 30 T cell receptor beta chains listed below, sequenced in a study of cytomegalovirus exposure and HLA in healthy donors (dated by TCRdb to 2015 to 2018). Library preparation was by the immunoSEQ multiplex PCR assay. What TCRdb holds here is the immuneACCESS table cut down to in-frame rearrangements. Part of the clones is not present; checked against another copy, under half of the missing clones reflect an unresolved V gene, and the others are unexplained. The sample contains about 400,000 clones, 70% to 90% of them found a single time. 0.83% of the sample is held by the ten biggest clonotypes. The specimen was PBMCs. These receptors originate from a woman between 18 and 29 years old in good health and CMV-seronegative.

V is TRBV7-9 and J is TRBJ1-1; weak D call: TRBD1 (5 bases). Germline CDR1 is SEHNR and CDR2 is FQNEAQ (reference sequence). This CDR3 contains 15 residues. V was pared by 0 bases and J by 3 bases, with 11 bases between. The CDR3: CASSLAQGMDTEAFF. CDR3 nucleotide sequence: TGTGCCAGCAGCTTAGCGCAGGGAATGGACACTGAAGCTTTCTTT.

This clone was counted a few times. J is TRBJ1-2 and V is TRBV27, with D hard to call. The CDR3 totals 14 residues. Germline CDR1 reads MNHEY; CDR2 reads SMNVEV (reference sequence). V was shortened by 5 bases and J by 2 bases, with 12 bases between the two germline ends. For the CDR3, the DNA is TGTGCCAGCAGTCCCGGGCGGGGAAACTATGGCTACACCTTC. Its translation is CASSPGRGNYGYTF.

The chain is built from TRBV28 and TRBJ2-1, with a tentative D call TRBD2 (6 bases). The V gene's germline CDR1 is MDHEN and CDR2 SYDVKM. The CDR3 is made up of 15 amino acids. Deletions cut 6 bases from V and 4 bases from J, with 16 bases between. The CDR3 DNA sequence: TGTGCCAGCAGGTCCGCACTAGCAGGGTACAATGAGCAGTTCTTC. Its protein is CASRSALAGYNEQFF.

Only one count was recorded for this clone. V gene TRBV29-1 combines with J gene TRBJ2-1; 10 bases agree with TRBD2. The V gene end was trimmed by 6 bases and the J gene end by 9 bases; junction bases not matched to a gene: 5. Germline V gene data show CDR1 as SQVTM and CDR2 as ANQGSEA. This CDR3 region has 12 residues. The CDR3 nucleotides are TGCAGCGTCCACACTAGCGGGGTTGAGCAGTTCTTC. Amino acid sequence: CSVHTSGVEQFF.

This sequence joins TRBV27 and TRBJ2-1; D might be TRBD2 (6 bases). The CDR3 is made up of 15 amino acids. Trimming took off 2 bases at V and 9 bases at J, with 17 bases between the two ends. The germline V gene encodes CDR1 MNHEY and CDR2 SMNVEV (reference sequence). The CDR3 loop is CASSLLFSGGGEQFF. In DNA, the CDR3 is TGTGCCAGCAGTTTACTGTTTAGCGGTGGGGGTGAGCAGTTCTTC.

The chain recombines TRBV28 with TRBJ2-7; 8 positions agree with TRBD2. The CDR3 length is 14 residues. Looked up from germline, CDR1 is MDHEN and CDR2 is SYDVKM. V dropped 6 bases and J dropped 3; count of bases not matched to a gene: 7. This chain's CDR3 is CASSLNSGIYEQYF. The CDR3 DNA sequence: TGTGCCAGCAGCCTTAATAGCGGGATCTACGAGCAGTACTTC.

The V call is TRBV2, the J call TRBJ2-5; D not certain. From germline, CDR1 is SNHLY and CDR2 FYNNEI. This CDR3 has 13 residues. With 6 bases removed from V and 4 bases from J, the gap between germline ends came to 12 bases. The CDR3 spells CASRSEAGETQYF. For the CDR3, the DNA is TGTGCCAGCAGGTCAGAAGCAGGAGAGACCCAGTACTTC. The whole variable domain, filled in from reference TRBV2 and TRBJ2-5, reads EPEVTQTPSHQVTQMGQEVILRCVPISNHLYFYWYRQILGQKVEFLVSFYNNEISEKSEIFDDQFSVERPDGSNFTLKIRSTKLEDSAMYFCASRSEAGETQYFGPGTRLLVL.

The genes are TRBV30 and TRBJ1-6, with a tentative D call TRBD1 (5 bases). Trimming took off 7 bases at V and 8 bases at J, with 12 bases between the two ends. CDR3 length equals 12 residues. Germline V gives CDR1 GTSNPN, CDR2 SVGIG (reference sequence). As DNA, the CDR3 is TGTGCCTCCCTACGGGGGGATTCACCCCTCCACTTT. Its translation is CASLRGDSPLHF. Filled out from reference TRBV30 and TRBJ1-6, the complete variable domain reads SQTIHQWPATLVQPVGSPLSLECTVEGTSNPNLYWYRQAAGRGLQLLFYSVGIGQISSEVPQNLSASRPQDRQFILSSKKLLLSDSGFYLCASLRGDSPLHFGNGTRLTVT.

This clone appeared once. This rearrangement joins TRBV29-1 to TRBJ1-1; a weak D match, TRBD1 (5 bases). The CDR3 totals 18 residues. The V and J ends lost 0 bases and 1 base respectively, with 21 bases between them. Germline loops: CDR1 SQVTM, CDR2 ANQGSEA. CDR3 DNA: TGCAGCGTTGAAGAGGGGCGGGGATCCGGCCGGAGGAACACTGAAGCTTTCTTT. This codes for CSVEEGRGSGRRNTEAFF.

V gene TRBV25-1 combines with J gene TRBJ1-6, with D maybe TRBD1 (5 bases). The CDR3 runs 14 residues. Per germline, CDR1 MGHDK and CDR2 SYGVNS. Trimming took 5 bases from V and 5 from J, leaving 10 bases between them. CDR3 region: CASSRGTHNSPLHF. In nucleotides, the CDR3 is TGTGCCAGCAGTAGGGGTACTCATAATTCACCCCTCCACTTT.

V usage is TRBV29-1 and J usage is TRBJ2-6; 7 nucleotides line up with TRBD1. The CDR3 sequence is 16 residues long. Germline assignment: CDR1 SQVTM and CDR2 ANQGSEA. After removal of 8 bases from V and 4 bases from J, the junction contained 14 bases not matched to a gene. CDR3 DNA: TGCAGCTCAACAACAGGGGAAAGGGCGGGGGCCAACGTCCTGACTTTC. Its translation: CSSTTGERAGANVLTF.

The gene calls are TRBV18 and TRBJ1-2; 7 positions match TRBD1. CDR1 is KGHSH, CDR2 LQKENI, per germline. The trim removed 1 base at V and 0 bases at J, leaving 2 bases unmatched. The CDR3 runs 15 residues. CDR3 sequence: CASSPRGTANYGYTF. CDR3 nucleotide sequence: TGTGCCAGCTCACCACGAGGGACAGCTAACTATGGCTACACCTTC.

The V and J genes are TRBV19 and TRBJ2-7; D is perhaps TRBD2 (5 bases). Between the trimmed V and J ends, which lost 3 bases and 7 bases, there was a span of 10 bases. The CDR3 runs 12 residues. Per germline, CDR1 LNHDA and CDR2 SQIVND (reference sequence). The CDR3 DNA reads TGTGCCAGTAGTATTGGAGGAACGGAGCAGTACTTC. Its protein is CASSIGGTEQYF.

The chain has TRBV27 and TRBJ2-4; 14 nucleotides align to TRBD2. V lost 8 bases, J lost 7 bases, and 10 bases stayed unmatched. In germline, CDR1 is MNHEY, CDR2 SMNVEV (reference sequence). The CDR3 is 16 residues long. The DNA for the CDR3 is TGTGCCAGCGCTAAGGGACTAGCGGGAGTAGCGAACATTCAGTACTTC. It codes for CASAKGLAGVANIQYF.

The rearrangement uses TRBV5-1 and TRBJ1-1, with D possibly TRBD1 on 5 matching bases. The CDR3 contains 15 residues. Germline V lookup: CDR1 SGHRS, CDR2 YFSETQ. Trimming shortened V by 0 bases and J by 1 base, and 10 bases separated the two germline ends. The CDR3 DNA sequence: TGCGCCAGCAGCTTGGTTGGACACCCGAACACTGAAGCTTTCTTT. The encoded protein is CASSLVGHPNTEAFF. The complete variable domain, with remaining parts taken from reference TRBV5-1 and TRBJ1-1, reads KAGVTQTPRYLIKTRGQQVTLSCSPISGHRSVSWYQQTPGQGLQFLFEYFSETQRNKGNFPGRFSGRQFSNSRSEMNVSTLELGDSALYLCASSLVGHPNTEAFFGQGTRLTVV.

The chain links TRBV19 to TRBJ1-5; 7 positions match TRBD1. This CDR3 spans 15 amino acids. The V gene's germline CDR1 is LNHDA and CDR2 SQIVND (reference sequence). V shed 3 bases and J 7 bases; nucleotides not matched to a gene: 9. DNA of the CDR3: TGTGCCAGTAGTATCGACAGGGCAGGAGGACAGCCCCAGCATTTT. This gives the protein CASSIDRAGGQPQHF.

The rearrangement joins TRBV4-1 to TRBJ2-7, with D possibly matching TRBD2 (6 bases). V lost 1 base to trimming and J lost 9 bases, with 22 bases between them. In germline, CDR1 is MGHRA, CDR2 YSYEKL. The CDR3 loop spans 16 amino acids. Here the CDR3 reads CASSQGLKGYSRGQYF. CDR3 coding DNA: TGCGCCAGCAGCCAAGGCCTCAAAGGTTACTCGCGGGGGCAGTACTTC.

The CDR3 loop reads CASSLPTSGILNEQFF. CDR3 in DNA: TGTGCCAGCAGCTTACCCACTAGCGGGATCCTCAATGAGCAGTTCTTC. This rearrangement joins TRBV11-2 to TRBJ2-1; 10 bases fit TRBD2. V lost 2 bases, J lost 6 bases, and 7 bases stayed unmatched. CDR3 size: 16 residues. Per germline, CDR1 SGHAT and CDR2 FQNNGV.

The rearrangement joins TRBV29-1 to TRBJ1-1; D perhaps matches TRBD1 (5 bases). There are 13 residues in the CDR3. Trimming removed 6 bases from V and 4 bases from J, with 15 bases in between. Germline CDR1 SQVTM, CDR2 ANQGSEA. Here the CDR3 DNA reads TGCAGCGTCCGGGCCCCGGGGGGCACTGAAGCTTTCTTT. Protein: CSVRAPGGTEAFF.

The chain uses TRBV5-1 and TRBJ2-2, with D maybe TRBD2 (6 bases). The CDR3 has 15 amino acids. The germline gives CDR1 SGHRS, CDR2 YFSETQ. V lost 3 bases to trimming and J lost 2 bases, with 11 bases between them. DNA of the CDR3: TGCGCCAGCAGCTCTGGGACTTCCAACACCGGGGAGCTGTTTTTT. It translates to CASSSGTSNTGELFF.

This chain uses TRBV5-1 with TRBJ1-1, with unresolved D. V lost 6 bases and J 3 bases, leaving 12 bases between the germline ends. Germline values: CDR1 SGHRS, CDR2 YFSETQ. The CDR3 spans 13 residues. CDR3 loop: CASKGDGDTEAFF. CDR3 nucleotides: TGCGCCAGCAAAGGAGATGGCGACACTGAAGCTTTCTTT.

The chain joins TRBV4-1 to TRBJ2-2, with TRBD2 identical over 9 bases. Germline CDR1 MGHRA, CDR2 YSYEKL. After removal of 4 bases from V and 6 bases from J, the junction contained 12 bases not matched to a gene. The CDR3 sequence is 17 residues long. CDR3: CASSLGLARATAGELFF. The CDR3, as DNA: TGCGCCAGCAGCCTCGGACTAGCGAGGGCCACGGCCGGGGAGCTGTTTTTT.

CDR3 DNA sequence: TGTGCCACCAGCCGGGAGGCGAGCTCCTACGAGCAGTACTTC. Translated: CATSREASSYEQYF. This chain connects TRBV15 to TRBJ2-7, with 7 positions matching TRBD2. This CDR3 contains 14 residues. The germline V gene encodes CDR1 LNHNV and CDR2 YYDKDF (reference sequence). The ends lost 5 bases at V and 0 bases at J; junction bases unmatched: 4.

The V gene is TRBV19, the J gene TRBJ1-4, with TRBD1 matching over 9 bases. V shed 1 base and J 11 bases; nucleotides not matched to a gene: 8. Germline CDR1 LNHDA, CDR2 SQIVND (reference sequence). The CDR3 has 15 residues. CDR3 in amino acids: CASSIAGQGKRKLFF. The CDR3 nucleotides read TGTGCCAGTAGTATAGCCGGACAGGGGAAGAGGAAACTGTTTTTT.

V and J are TRBV28 and TRBJ1-4; D gene ambiguous. This CDR3 spans 12 amino acids. The V and J ends lost 2 bases and 10 bases respectively, with 8 bases between them. Germline lookup yields CDR1 MDHEN and CDR2 SYDVKM. DNA for the CDR3: TGTGCCAGCAGTTTACCGCGAGGAAAACTGTTTTTT. Translating it yields CASSLPRGKLFF. Looking up the rest from reference TRBV28 and TRBJ1-4 gives the full variable domain: DVKVTQSSRYLVKRTGEKVFLECVQDMDHENMFWYRQDPGLGLRLIYFSYDVKMKEKGDIPEGYSVSREKKERFSLILESASTNQTSMYLCASSLPRGKLFFGSGTQLSVL.

The V and J genes are TRBV18 and TRBJ2-1; D is ambiguous. The CDR3 has 13 amino acids. Trimming removed 2 bases from V and 8 bases from J, with 10 bases in between. The V gene's germline CDR1 is KGHSH and CDR2 LQKENI. CDR3 DNA sequence: TGTGCCAGCTCACCAGTTGTGTCCGATGAGCAGTTCTTC. It is translated as CASSPVVSDEQFF.

With regard to this clone: Other DNA sequences in this sample translate to the same CDR3. The chain joins TRBV2 to TRBJ1-5, with D perhaps matching TRBD1 (6 bases). Looked up from germline, CDR1 is SNHLY and CDR2 is FYNNEI. The ends were cut back, 4 bases at V and 2 bases at J, with 6 bases in the middle. The CDR3 consists of 13 residues. The CDR3 spells CASSGQGNQPQHF. The CDR3 region has the DNA TGTGCCAGCAGTGGACAGGGCAATCAGCCCCAGCATTTT.

V usage is TRBV27 and J usage is TRBJ2-3; TRBD1 matches 8 bases. The germline V gene has CDR1 MNHEY and CDR2 SMNVEV (reference sequence). J gave up 5 bases and V 0 bases, and 7 bases lay outside the gene matches. The length of the CDR3 is 16 residues. This CDR3 is CASSLSRQGIKDTQYF. In nucleotides, the CDR3 is TGTGCCAGCAGTTTATCGAGACAGGGGATTAAAGATACGCAGTATTTT.

V usage is TRBV29-1 and J usage is TRBJ1-1, with D possibly being TRBD1 (6 bases). Germline assignment: CDR1 SQVTM and CDR2 ANQGSEA. Between the trimmed V and J ends, which lost 4 bases and 0 bases, there was a span of 9 bases. The CDR3 sequence is 13 residues long. The CDR3 here is CSVVTGMNTEAFF. The CDR3 DNA is TGCAGCGTTGTGACAGGCATGAACACTGAAGCTTTCTTT.

V is TRBV5-1 and J is TRBJ2-3; maybe TRBD1 (7 bases). Germline CDR1 is SGHRS and CDR2 is YFSETQ. The CDR3 consists of 19 residues. V lost 3 bases and J lost 2, with 25 bases in between. CDR3 loop: CASSYPLHRQEGATDTQYF. The DNA for the CDR3 is TGCGCCAGCAGCTACCCACTCCATCGACAGGAGGGGGCCACAGATACGCAGTATTTT.